Listed below are T cell receptor beta chains from one sample, sequenced in a study of T-cell reconstitution after alpha-beta-depleted transplantation in children. TCRdb independently ran MiXCR on the PCR reads; one entry per CDR3 protein. The sample holds about 340,000 distinct CDR3 sequences; 15% to 20% are singletons and the top ten take around two fifths. The starting material was PBMCs, mostly from graft donor cells, obtained 360 days after TCRalphabeta/CD19-depleted stem cell transplant. The receptors originated from a male patient aged 2-15 years who had a stem cell transplant for acute lymphoblastic leukemia, so the T cells may come from the graft donor. CDR3s include the opening cysteine and the closing phenylalanine or tryptophan. The D gene is left open where the match is weak. Only part of the rows carry a size: once, few, many, or a class if the clone is expanded.

size: many; J: TRBJ2-7; V: TRBV29-1; D: TRBD1; DNA: TGCAGCGTCAAAGGACAGGGGGAGGCCTACGAGCAGTACTTC; CDR3: CSVKGQGEAYEQYF
size: many; J: TRBJ2-5; V: TRBV6-5; D: NA; DNA: TGTGCCAGCAGTTACTCTTTCACGGGGCGCCCAGAGACCCAGTACTTC; CDR3: CASSYSFTGRPETQYF
size: few; J: TRBJ2-1; V: TRBV14; D: TRBD2; DNA: TGTGCCAGCAGCCCGTACGTCGGCGGACTAGTTGGAAGCAATGAGCAGTTCTTC; CDR3: CASSPYVGGLVGSNEQFF
size: NA; J: TRBJ2-2; V: TRBV7-3; D: NA; DNA: NA; CDR3: CASSLTRPAFGAGELFF
size: few; J: TRBJ2-7; V: TRBV27; D: NA; DNA: TGTGCCAGCAGTTTATCGGCAGAAGGCTACGAGCAGTACTTC; CDR3: CASSLSAEGYEQYF
size: few; J: TRBJ2-7; V: TRBV28; D: TRBD2; DNA: TGTGCCAGCAGTTTAAGCTTGACTAGCGGGGCTTCCTACGAGCAGTACTTC; CDR3: CASSLSLTSGASYEQYF
size: NA; J: TRBJ1-5; V: TRBV4-1; D: NA; DNA: TGCGCCAGCAGCCAAGGCCTCGGACAGTTGACCAATCAGCCCCAGCATTTT; CDR3: CASSQGLGQLTNQPQHF
size: NA; J: TRBJ2-2; V: TRBV7-6; D: TRBD1; DNA: TGTGCCAGCAGCCACCGACAGGGTAACACCGGGGAGCTGTTTTTT; CDR3: CASSHRQGNTGELFF
size: NA; J: TRBJ2-1; V: TRBV21-1; D: NA; DNA: TGTGCCAGCGCCGAAGGTGGGGGGGGCAATGAGCAGTTCTTC; CDR3: CASAEGGGGNEQFF
size: many; J: TRBJ1-4; V: TRBV12-3/TRBV12-4; D: NA; DNA: TGTGCCAGCAGTTTGGCGGCAGCTGAAAAACTGTTTTTT; CDR3: CASSLAAAEKLFF
size: few; J: TRBJ2-5; V: TRBV28; D: NA; DNA: TGTGCCAGCAGTTACCCGACCTACAGGGAAGGGACCCAGTACTTC; CDR3: CASSYPTYREGTQYF
size: few; J: TRBJ2-1; V: TRBV20-1; D: NA; DNA: TGCAGTGCTATCCGGCTAGCCAACTACAATGAGCAGTTCTTC; CDR3: CSAIRLANYNEQFF
size: once; J: TRBJ2-1; V: TRBV12-5; D: NA; DNA: TGTGCTAGTGGCGCGGGACCCCCTTTGCATGAGCAGTTCTTC; CDR3: CASGAGPPLHEQFF
size: many; J: TRBJ1-1; V: TRBV5-4; D: NA; DNA: TGTGCCAGCAGCTTGGCCGGGGGGAGGAACACTGAAGCTTTCTTT; CDR3: CASSLAGGRNTEAFF
size: NA; J: TRBJ2-6; V: TRBV4-3; D: NA; DNA: TGCGCCAGCAGCCAAGTAAAAGGGGGGCAGGGGGAGCCTGGGGCCAACGTCCTGACTTTC; CDR3: CASSQVKGGQGEPGANVLTF
size: few; J: TRBJ2-1; V: TRBV5-1; D: NA; DNA: TGCGCCAGCAGCTTGGCGGCGGCTTACAATGAGCAGTTCTTC; CDR3: CASSLAAAYNEQFF